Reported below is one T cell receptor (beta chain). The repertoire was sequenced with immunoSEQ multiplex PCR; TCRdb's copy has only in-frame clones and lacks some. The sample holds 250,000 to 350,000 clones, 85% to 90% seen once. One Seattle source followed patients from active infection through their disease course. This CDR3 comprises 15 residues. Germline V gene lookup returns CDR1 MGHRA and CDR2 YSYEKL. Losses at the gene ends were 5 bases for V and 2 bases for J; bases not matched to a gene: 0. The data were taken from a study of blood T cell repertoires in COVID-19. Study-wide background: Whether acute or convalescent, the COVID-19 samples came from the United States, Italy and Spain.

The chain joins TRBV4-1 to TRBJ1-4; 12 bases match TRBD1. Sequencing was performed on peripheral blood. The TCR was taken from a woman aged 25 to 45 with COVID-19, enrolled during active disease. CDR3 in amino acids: CASSGTGGTNEKLFF. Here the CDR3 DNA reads TGCGCCAGCAGCGGGACAGGGGGCACTAATGAAAAACTGTTTTTT.